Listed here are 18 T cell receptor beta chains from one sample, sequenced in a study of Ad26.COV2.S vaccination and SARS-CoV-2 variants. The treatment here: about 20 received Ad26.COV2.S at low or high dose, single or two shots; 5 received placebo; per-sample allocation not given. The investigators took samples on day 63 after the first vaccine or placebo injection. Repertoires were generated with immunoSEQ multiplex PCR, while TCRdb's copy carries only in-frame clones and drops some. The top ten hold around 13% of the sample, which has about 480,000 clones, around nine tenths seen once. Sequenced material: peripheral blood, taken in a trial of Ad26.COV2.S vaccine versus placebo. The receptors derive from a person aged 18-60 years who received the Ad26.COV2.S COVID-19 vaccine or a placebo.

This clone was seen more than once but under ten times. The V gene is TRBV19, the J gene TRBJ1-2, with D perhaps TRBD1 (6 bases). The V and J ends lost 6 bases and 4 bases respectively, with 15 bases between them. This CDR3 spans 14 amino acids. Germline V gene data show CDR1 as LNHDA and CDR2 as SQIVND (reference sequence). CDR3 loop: CASSYQGQIYGYTF. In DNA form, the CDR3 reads TGTGCCAGTAGCTATCAGGGACAAATCTATGGCTACACCTTC.

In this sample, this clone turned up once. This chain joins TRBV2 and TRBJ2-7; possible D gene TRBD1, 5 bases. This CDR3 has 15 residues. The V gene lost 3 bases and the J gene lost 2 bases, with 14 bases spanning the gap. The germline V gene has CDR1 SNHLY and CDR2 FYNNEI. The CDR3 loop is CASSETENPTYEQYF. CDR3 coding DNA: TGTGCCAGCAGTGAGACAGAAAATCCCACCTACGAGCAGTACTTC.

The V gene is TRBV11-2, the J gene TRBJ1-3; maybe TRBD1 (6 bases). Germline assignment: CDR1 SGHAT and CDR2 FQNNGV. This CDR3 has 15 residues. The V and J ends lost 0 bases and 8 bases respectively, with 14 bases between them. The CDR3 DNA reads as TGTGCCAGCAGCTTAGACGGCAGGGGTGTTGACACCATATATTTT. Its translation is CASSLDGRGVDTIYF.

CDR3 bases: TGTGCCAGCAGTTACCGGACTAGCGGGTTGGACGAGCAGTACTTC. Translation gives CASSYRTSGLDEQYF. The chain couples TRBV6-6 to TRBJ2-7, with 11 bases aligning to TRBD2. V gave up 2 bases and J gave up 5 bases; unmatched junction bases: 5. The CDR3 contains 15 residues. Germline V gene data show CDR1 as MNHNY and CDR2 as SVGAGI (reference sequence).

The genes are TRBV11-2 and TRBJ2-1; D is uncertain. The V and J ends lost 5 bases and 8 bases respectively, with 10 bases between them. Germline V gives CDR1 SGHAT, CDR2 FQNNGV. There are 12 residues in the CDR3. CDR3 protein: CASSPSRDEQFF. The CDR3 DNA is TGTGCCAGCAGCCCCTCCCGGGATGAGCAGTTCTTC.

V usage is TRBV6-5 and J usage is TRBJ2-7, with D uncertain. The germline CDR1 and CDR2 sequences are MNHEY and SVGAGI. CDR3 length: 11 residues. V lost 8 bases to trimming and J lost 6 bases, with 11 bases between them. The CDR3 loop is CASESRTEQYF. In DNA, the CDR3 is TGTGCCAGCGAAAGTCGCACCGAGCAGTACTTC.

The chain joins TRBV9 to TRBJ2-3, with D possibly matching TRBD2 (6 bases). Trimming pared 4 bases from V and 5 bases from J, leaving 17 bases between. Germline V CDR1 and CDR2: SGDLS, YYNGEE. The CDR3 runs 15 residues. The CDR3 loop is CASSTLGGGKDTQYF. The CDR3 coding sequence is TGTGCCAGCAGCACCCTGGGTGGGGGGAAAGATACGCAGTATTTT.

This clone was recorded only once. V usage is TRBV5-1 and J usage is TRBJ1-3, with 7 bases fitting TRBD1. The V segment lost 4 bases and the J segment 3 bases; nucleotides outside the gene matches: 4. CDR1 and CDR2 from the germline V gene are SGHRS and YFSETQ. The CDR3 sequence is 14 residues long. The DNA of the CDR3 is TGCGCCAGCAGCAGGGGGCAAGATGGAAACACCATATATTTT. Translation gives CASSRGQDGNTIYF.

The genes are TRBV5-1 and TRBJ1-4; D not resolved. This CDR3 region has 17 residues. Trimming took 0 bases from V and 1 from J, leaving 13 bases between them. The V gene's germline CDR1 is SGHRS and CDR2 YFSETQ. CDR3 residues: CASSLGMRVGTNEKLFF. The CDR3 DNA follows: TGCGCCAGCAGCTTGGGGATGAGGGTAGGAACTAATGAAAAACTGTTTTTT.

In nucleotides, the CDR3 is TGTGCCTGTACCGGACTAGCGGCCGATACGCAGTATTTT. Protein product: CACTGLAADTQYF. V is TRBV30 and J is TRBJ2-3, with TRBD2 matching over 10 bases. J gave up 6 bases and V 6 bases, and 6 bases lay outside the gene matches. Germline lookup yields CDR1 GTSNPN and CDR2 SVGIG (reference sequence). The CDR3 length is 13 residues.

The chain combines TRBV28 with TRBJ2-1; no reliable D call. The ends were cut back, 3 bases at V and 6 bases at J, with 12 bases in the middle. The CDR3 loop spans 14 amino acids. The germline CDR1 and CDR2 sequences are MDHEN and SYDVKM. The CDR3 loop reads CASSFLQHSNEQFF. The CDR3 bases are TGTGCCAGCAGTTTTCTCCAGCATTCCAATGAGCAGTTCTTC. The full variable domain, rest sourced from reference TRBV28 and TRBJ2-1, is DVKVTQSSRYLVKRTGEKVFLECVQDMDHENMFWYRQDPGLGLRLIYFSYDVKMKEKGDIPEGYSVSREKKERFSLILESASTNQTSMYLCASSFLQHSNEQFFGPGTRLTVL.

CDR3 bases: TGTGCCAGCAGCCCGGGACTAGCGAGTTACAATGAGCAGTTCTTC. Translating gives CASSPGLASYNEQFF. The chain uses TRBV7-3 and TRBJ2-1; 10 nucleotides agree with TRBD2. The CDR3 is 15 residues long. After removal of 5 bases from V and 4 bases from J, the junction contained 5 bases not matched to a gene. CDR1 is SGHTA, CDR2 FQGTGA, per germline.

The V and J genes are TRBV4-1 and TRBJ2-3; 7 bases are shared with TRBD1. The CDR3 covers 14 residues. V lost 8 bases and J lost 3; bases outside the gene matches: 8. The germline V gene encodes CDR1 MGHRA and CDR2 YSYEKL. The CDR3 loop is CASFKQGMTDTQYF. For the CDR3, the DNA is TGCGCCAGCTTCAAACAGGGGATGACAGATACGCAGTATTTT.

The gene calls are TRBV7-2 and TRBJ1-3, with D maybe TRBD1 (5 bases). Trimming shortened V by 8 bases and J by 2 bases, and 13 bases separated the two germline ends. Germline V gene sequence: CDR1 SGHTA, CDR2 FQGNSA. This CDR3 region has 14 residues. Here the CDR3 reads CASRNGGTGNTIYF. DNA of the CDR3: TGTGCCAGCCGAAATGGGGGAACTGGAAACACCATATATTTT.

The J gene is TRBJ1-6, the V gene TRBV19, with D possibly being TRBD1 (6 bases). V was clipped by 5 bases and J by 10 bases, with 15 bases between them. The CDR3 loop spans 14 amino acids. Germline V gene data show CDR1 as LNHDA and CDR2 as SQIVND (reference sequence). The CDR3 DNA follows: TGTGCCAGTAGTGTGACAGGCTTAAAATCACCCCTCCACTTT. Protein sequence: CASSVTGLKSPLHF.

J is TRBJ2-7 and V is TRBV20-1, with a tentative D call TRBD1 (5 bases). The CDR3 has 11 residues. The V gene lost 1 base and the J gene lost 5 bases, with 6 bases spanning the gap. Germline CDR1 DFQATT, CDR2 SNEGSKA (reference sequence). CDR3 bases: TGCAGTGCTAGAGTGGGGCACGAGCAGTACTTC. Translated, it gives CSARVGHEQYF.

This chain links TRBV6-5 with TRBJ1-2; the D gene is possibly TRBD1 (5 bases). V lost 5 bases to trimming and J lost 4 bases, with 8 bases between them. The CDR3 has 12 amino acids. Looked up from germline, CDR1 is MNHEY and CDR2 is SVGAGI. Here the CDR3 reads CASSLTGYGYTF. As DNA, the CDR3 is TGTGCCAGCAGTCTTACAGGCTATGGCTACACCTTC.

The CDR3 region has the DNA TGTGCCAGCAGTGACCCCCCGGGGGGGGCCAATCAGCCCCAGCATTTT. Amino acid sequence: CASSDPPGGANQPQHF. J is TRBJ1-5 and V is TRBV6-2 or TRBV6-3; D might be TRBD1 (6 bases). The length of the CDR3 is 16 residues. V was shortened by 5 bases and J by 3 bases, with 17 bases between the two germline ends. CDR1 MNHEY and CDR2 SVGEGT come from the germline V gene.